This T cell receptor (beta chain) was identified during a study of control samples from healthy donors and cancer patients. Per the germline V gene, CDR1 is SGHTA and CDR2 is FQGTGA. The CDR3 loop spans 15 amino acids. V was pared by 5 bases and J by 4 bases, with 15 bases between. Libraries were prepared by immunoSEQ multiplex PCR; TCRdb keeps only in-frame clonotypes and omits some of them. The sample has 130,000 to 150,000 clones; 80% to 95% are singletons. The chain has TRBV7-3 and TRBJ1-3; maybe TRBD1 (6 bases). The TCR originated in a man aged 30-40 years in good health. Sequencing input: blood. The CDR3 protein is CASSREGVSGNTIYF. CDR3 in DNA: TGTGCCAGCAGCCGCGAGGGGGTTTCGGGAAACACCATATATTTT.